The sequence of this TCR beta chain was determined in a study of post-analysis software for immune sequencing data. cDNA libraries of TCR beta carried unique molecular identifiers. TCRdb re-called the PCR reads with MiXCR, one entry per CDR3 protein. This table has over 700,000 distinct CDR3 sequences, about 32% appearing once. With respect to this clonotype: Its antigen remains unidentified.

Study observations and caveats: About 5 TRBV segments appeared more often in patients than in controls, and TRBV5-6, TRBV5-1 and TRBV20-1 were among these.

V lost 4 bases and J 7 bases, leaving 11 bases between the germline ends. Germline V CDR1 and CDR2: SQVTM, ANQGSEA. This CDR3 spans 12 amino acids. The chain couples TRBV29-1 to TRBJ2-1; no clear D gene. The TCR comes from a girl aged 10 to 17 with multiple sclerosis. Sequenced sample: blood. Here the CDR3 reads CSVARSENEQFF. The CDR3, as DNA: TGCAGCGTTGCAAGGTCCGAGAATGAGCAGTTCTTC.